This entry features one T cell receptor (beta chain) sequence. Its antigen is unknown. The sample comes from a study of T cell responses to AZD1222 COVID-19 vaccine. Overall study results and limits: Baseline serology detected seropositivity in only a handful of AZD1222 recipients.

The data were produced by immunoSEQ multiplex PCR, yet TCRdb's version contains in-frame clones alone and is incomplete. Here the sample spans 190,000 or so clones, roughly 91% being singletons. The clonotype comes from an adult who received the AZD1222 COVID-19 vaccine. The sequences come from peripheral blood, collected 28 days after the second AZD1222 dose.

DNA of the CDR3: TGTGCCAGCAGCTTGACAGGGATGGTAGAGACCCAGTACTTC. This sequence encodes CASSLTGMVETQYF. This chain connects TRBV5-8 to TRBJ2-5; possible D gene TRBD1, 6 bases. The CDR3 is 14 residues long. Germline values: CDR1 SGHTS, CDR2 YDEGEE. Trimming left V 1 base short and J 4 bases short, with 11 bases between.